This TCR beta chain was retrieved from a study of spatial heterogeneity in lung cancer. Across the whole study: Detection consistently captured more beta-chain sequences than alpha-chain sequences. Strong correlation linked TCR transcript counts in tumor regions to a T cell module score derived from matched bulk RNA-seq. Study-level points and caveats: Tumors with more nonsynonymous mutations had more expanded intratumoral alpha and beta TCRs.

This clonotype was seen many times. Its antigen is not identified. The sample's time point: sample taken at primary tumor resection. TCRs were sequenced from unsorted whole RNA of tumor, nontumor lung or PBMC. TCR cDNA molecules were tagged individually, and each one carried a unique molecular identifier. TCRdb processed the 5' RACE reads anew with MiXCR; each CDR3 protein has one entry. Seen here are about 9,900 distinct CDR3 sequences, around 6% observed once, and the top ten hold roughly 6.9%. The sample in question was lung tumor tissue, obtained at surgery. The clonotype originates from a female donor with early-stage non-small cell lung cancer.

The chain's CDR3 is CANNGSWTGIQPQHF. Written as DNA, the CDR3 is TGTGCCAACAACGGGAGTTGGACAGGGATTCAGCCCCAGCATTTT. The chain couples TRBV6-5 to TRBJ1-5; 8 nucleotides line up with TRBD1. Germline V gene sequence: CDR1 MNHEY, CDR2 SVGAGI. V lost 10 bases and J lost 6; bases outside the gene matches: 14. The CDR3 is made up of 15 amino acids.